The 29 T cell receptor beta chains listed next were all sequenced from one sample in a study of T-cell memory formation after mild COVID-19. From the 5' RACE reads, TCRdb called clonotypes with MiXCR, one entry per CDR3 protein. The profile shows fewer than 450,000 distinct CDR3 sequences, 20% to 25% of them singletons. Sequences were obtained from PBMCs or a T cell subset sorted from them (not recorded which). The source is an adult woman who had mild COVID-19 (a few samples of this study predate the infection). Cell type and time point are not known.

The sample holds a few counts of this clonotype. The chain employs TRBV5-1 and TRBJ2-1, with 12 bases identical to TRBD2. CDR3 length: 18 residues. V was pared by 0 bases and J by 3 bases, with 7 bases of the junction left unmatched. The germline gives CDR1 SGHRS, CDR2 YFSETQ. CDR3 amino acids: CASSLGGLAGLLYNEQFF. The CDR3 DNA reads TGCGCCAGCAGCTTGGGGGGACTAGCGGGCCTCCTCTACAATGAGCAGTTCTTC.

This clonotype was detected only a few times. The chain combines TRBV13 with TRBJ2-1, with D unclear. V lost 6 bases, J lost 5 bases, and 14 bases lay in between. Germline V gene data show CDR1 as PRHDT and CDR2 as FYEKMQ (reference sequence). This CDR3 region has 14 residues. CDR3 DNA sequence: TGTGCCAGCAGGCCAAACCCCAGAAACAATGAGCAGTTCTTC. Translation gives CASRPNPRNNEQFF.

This clonotype was observed a few times. The J gene is TRBJ1-1, the V gene TRBV12-3 or TRBV12-4, with a weak D call TRBD1 (6 bases). The CDR3 totals 14 residues. V was pared by 5 bases and J by 5 bases, with 15 bases between. Here the CDR3 reads CASSLETGWTEAFF. CDR3 sequence (DNA): TGTGCCAGCAGTCTGGAAACAGGGTGGACTGAAGCTTTCTTT.

This clonotype has at least ten counts. V gene TRBV7-6 combines with J gene TRBJ2-3; 8 nucleotides line up with TRBD2. This CDR3 region has 15 residues. Germline V lookup: CDR1 SGHVS, CDR2 FNYEAQ. The V gene end was trimmed by 5 bases and the J gene end by 4 bases; junction bases not matched to a gene: 8. The CDR3 region has the DNA TGTGCCAGCAGCCTCAGGCTAGCGGGTGCAGATACGCAGTATTTT. This encodes CASSLRLAGADTQYF.

This clonotype was counted ten times or more. V usage is TRBV12-3 or TRBV12-4 and J usage is TRBJ1-1; weak D call: TRBD1 (5 bases). The CDR3 extends over 14 amino acids. V shed 2 bases and J shed 6 bases, with 13 bases lying between them. DNA of the CDR3: TGTGCCAGCAGTTTAAGGAGTTGGGGCCCTGAAGCTTTCTTT. It encodes CASSLRSWGPEAFF.

This chain joins TRBV28 and TRBJ2-5; tentative D call: TRBD1 (6 bases). The V gene lost 6 bases and the J gene lost 0 bases, with 11 bases spanning the gap. Germline CDR1 is MDHEN and CDR2 is SYDVKM. The CDR3 consists of 14 residues. DNA of the CDR3: TGTGCCAGCAGCACCCAGGGGAACCAAGAGACCCAGTACTTC. It yields the protein CASSTQGNQETQYF.

This clonotype has just a few counts. This chain uses TRBV7-6 with TRBJ1-3; TRBD1 might be the D (6 bases). Germline-derived CDR1 and CDR2 are SGHVS and FNYEAQ. The CDR3 is 15 residues long. Between the trimmed V and J ends, which lost 5 bases and 0 bases, there was a span of 11 bases. DNA of the CDR3: TGTGCCAGCAGCGCGGGGGGCCTCTCTGGAAACACCATATATTTT. This encodes CASSAGGLSGNTIYF.

This clonotype occurred a few times. The V and J genes are TRBV24-1 and TRBJ2-1; 7 bases are shared with TRBD2. The CDR3 runs to 18 residues. Germline CDR1 KGHDR, CDR2 SFDVKD. Trimming removed 4 bases from V and 4 bases from J; junction bases left unmatched: 15. CDR3 DNA: TGTGCCACCAGTGACGCTAGCGGCCGTCGCGGATTATACAATGAGCAGTTCTTC. The encoded protein is CATSDASGRRGLYNEQFF.

This chain joins TRBV5-4 and TRBJ2-2; the D gene is possibly TRBD1 (6 bases). CDR1 and CDR2 from the germline V gene are SGHNT and YYREEE (reference sequence). V lost 4 bases and J 6 bases, leaving 19 bases between the germline ends. CDR3 length: 16 residues. Written as DNA, the CDR3 is TGTGCCAGCAGCCAGACAGGAACGAGTTATCCCGGGGAGCTGTTTTTT. Protein sequence: CASSQTGTSYPGELFF.

The chain joins TRBV24-1 to TRBJ2-1; the match to TRBD1 covers 7 bases. This CDR3 has 18 residues. Germline V gene data show CDR1 as KGHDR and CDR2 as SFDVKD. Trimming at V came to 0 bases and at J to 5 bases, leaving 12 bases not matched to a gene. CDR3 protein: CATSDLGSAGGINNEQFF. Written as DNA, the CDR3 is TGTGCCACCAGTGATTTGGGATCGGCAGGGGGTATTAACAATGAGCAGTTCTTC.

Many counts were recorded for this clonotype. V is TRBV20-1 and J is TRBJ1-4, with D unclear. The V end lost 6 bases, the J end lost 8 bases, and 19 bases lay between the germline ends. CDR3 length equals 14 residues. From germline, CDR1 is DFQATT and CDR2 SNEGSKA (reference sequence). The CDR3, as DNA: TGCAGTGCCACGCTAGGCTGGGGTCGAGAAAAACTGTTTTTT. Translation: CSATLGWGREKLFF.

The chain carries TRBV4-1 and TRBJ2-1; 7 bases map to TRBD2. Germline V lookup: CDR1 MGHRA, CDR2 YSYEKL. J gave up 6 bases and V 4 bases, and 9 bases lay outside the gene matches. This CDR3 contains 15 residues. The CDR3 nucleotides are TGCGCCAGCAGCCCTGGTAGCGGGCTCGGCAATGAGCAGTTCTTC. This codes for CASSPGSGLGNEQFF.

The rearrangement links TRBV5-5 to TRBJ2-3; D uncertain. This CDR3 is built from 13 residues. Trimming stripped 7 bases from V and 0 bases from J, with 9 bases between. Germline CDR1 reads SGHKS; CDR2 reads YYEKEE (reference sequence). The DNA for the CDR3 is TGTGCCAGCGGGGTACTCAGCACAGATACGCAGTATTTT. Protein sequence: CASGVLSTDTQYF.

The chain is built from TRBV4-1 and TRBJ1-1, with D possibly matching TRBD1 (5 bases). The length of the CDR3 is 13 residues. CDR1 is MGHRA, CDR2 YSYEKL, per germline. V was clipped by 2 bases and J by 3 bases, with 7 bases between them. Written as DNA, the CDR3 is TGCGCCAGCAGCCAACAGGGTGACACTGAAGCTTTCTTT. Translating gives CASSQQGDTEAFF.

This clonotype has a handful of counts. The chain links TRBV7-9 to TRBJ2-4; 8 nucleotides align to TRBD1. This CDR3 spans 17 amino acids. Germline CDR1 is SEHNR and CDR2 is FQNEAQ (reference sequence). Trimming removed 1 base from V and 3 bases from J; junction bases left unmatched: 8. CDR3 region: CASSLGAGGAFKNIQYF. The DNA for the CDR3 is TGTGCCAGCAGCTTAGGTGCAGGGGGCGCATTCAAAAACATTCAGTACTTC. Looking up the rest from reference TRBV7-9 and TRBJ2-4 gives the full variable domain: DTGVSQNPRHKITKRGQNVTFRCDPISEHNRLYWYRQTLGQGPEFLTYFQNEAQLEKSRLLSDRFSAERPKGSFSTLEIQRTEQGDSAMYLCASSLGAGGAFKNIQYFGAGTRLSVL.

This sequence joins TRBV5-5 and TRBJ1-5, with D possibly matching TRBD1 (5 bases). Germline V gene data show CDR1 as SGHKS and CDR2 as YYEKEE (reference sequence). The ends were cut back, 4 bases at V and 6 bases at J, with 11 bases in the middle. The CDR3 extends over 13 amino acids. The CDR3 DNA is TGTGCCAGCAGCCCGGGACCGCCTCAGCCCCAGCATTTT. Amino acid sequence: CASSPGPPQPQHF.

Only a few counts were recorded for this clonotype. The chain combines TRBV7-9 with TRBJ1-2, with D possibly matching TRBD1 (5 bases). Germline lookup yields CDR1 SEHNR and CDR2 FQNEAQ (reference sequence). V was shortened by 4 bases and J by 9 bases, with 21 bases between the two germline ends. The CDR3 totals 15 residues. CDR3 sequence: CASSSRDLTTISYTF. CDR3 DNA sequence: TGTGCCAGCAGCTCCCGGGACTTAACTACTATTAGCTACACCTTC.

V is TRBV19 and J is TRBJ1-5, with D possibly being TRBD1 (6 bases). Germline CDR1 and CDR2: LNHDA and SQIVND (reference sequence). The V end was cut by 4 bases, the J end by 0 bases, with 7 bases between. CDR3 length: 14 amino acids. The CDR3 loop is CASSKGVSNQPQHF. The DNA for the CDR3 is TGTGCCAGTAGTAAGGGGGTTAGCAATCAGCCCCAGCATTTT.

This clonotype was seen at least ten times. The V call is TRBV4-1, the J call TRBJ2-5; D tentatively reads TRBD1 or TRBD2 (5 bases each). The V end was cut by 5 bases, the J end by 14 bases, with 21 bases between. Germline-derived CDR1 and CDR2 are MGHRA and YSYEKL. The CDR3 runs 13 residues. The CDR3 DNA reads TGCGCCAGCAGCGGGCGCCGATCCCGGGACGTCTACTTC. As protein: CASSGRRSRDVYF.

This clonotype was seen only a few times. The chain has TRBV24-1 and TRBJ2-2; D is undetermined. V lost 6 bases to trimming and J lost 0 bases, with 4 bases between them. The CDR3 is 13 amino acids. Germline CDR1 KGHDR, CDR2 SFDVKD. The CDR3 region has the DNA TGTGCCACCAGTACCGCGAACACCGGGGAGCTGTTTTTT. Translating gives CATSTANTGELFF.

This clonotype has a count of ten or more. The chain couples TRBV5-1 to TRBJ2-1, with D possibly TRBD2 on 5 matching bases. This CDR3 comprises 15 residues. CDR1 and CDR2 from the germline V gene are SGHRS and YFSETQ. V was trimmed by 0 bases and J by 1 base, leaving 8 bases between them. The CDR3 region has the DNA TGCGCCAGCAGCTTGGACTCGGGGTCCTACAATGAGCAGTTCTTC. It codes for CASSLDSGSYNEQFF.

This clonotype was detected only a few times. The chain couples TRBV6-2 or TRBV6-3 to TRBJ2-5; D unresolved. The ends were cut back, 8 bases at V and 9 bases at J, with 10 bases in the middle. The CDR3 has 10 residues. Germline V CDR1 and CDR2: MNHEY, SVGEGT. CDR3 in DNA: TGTGCCAGCGGCGCCGGAGCCCAGTACTTC. Translating it yields CASGAGAQYF.

The chain couples TRBV7-9 to TRBJ2-1; D possibly corresponds to TRBD2 (5 bases). The CDR3 runs to 14 residues. The V end lost 7 bases, the J end lost 5 bases, and 15 bases lay between the germline ends. Germline-derived CDR1 and CDR2 are SEHNR and FQNEAQ (reference sequence). The CDR3 is CASNPGVRDNEQFF. Written as DNA, the CDR3 is TGTGCCAGCAACCCTGGGGTGCGGGACAATGAGCAGTTCTTC. Based on the CDR3 plus reference TRBV7-9 and TRBJ2-1, the full variable domain is DTGVSQNPRHKITKRGQNVTFRCDPISEHNRLYWYRQTLGQGPEFLTYFQNEAQLEKSRLLSDRFSAERPKGSFSTLEIQRTEQGDSAMYLCASNPGVRDNEQFFGPGTRLTVL.

This clonotype was picked up a small number of times. The chain uses TRBV11-2 and TRBJ1-1, with unresolved D. The germline CDR1 and CDR2 sequences are SGHAT and FQNNGV. Trimming left V 4 bases short and J 0 bases short, with 15 bases between. The CDR3 contains 16 residues. The CDR3: CASSSTPYALNTEAFF. The CDR3 region has the DNA TGTGCCAGCAGCTCGACCCCGTACGCTTTGAACACTGAAGCTTTCTTT. The full variable domain, rest sourced from reference TRBV11-2 and TRBJ1-1, is EAGVAQSPRYKIIEKRQSVAFWCNPISGHATLYWYQQILGQGPKLLIQFQNNGVVDDSQLPKDRFSAERLKGVDSTLKIQPAKLEDSAVYLCASSSTPYALNTEAFFGQGTRLTVV.

This clonotype was detected a few times. The rearrangement joins TRBV20-1 to TRBJ2-4, with no clear D. Germline loops: CDR1 DFQATT, CDR2 SNEGSKA (reference sequence). Deletions cut 6 bases from V and 9 bases from J, with 9 bases between. This CDR3 has 10 amino acids. The CDR3 reads CSANHGIQYF. Here the CDR3 DNA reads TGCAGTGCCAACCACGGCATTCAGTACTTC.

The V and J genes are TRBV7-8 and TRBJ2-7; 8 bases align to TRBD1. CDR1 is SGHVS and CDR2 is FQNEAQ in the germline V gene. The trim removed 8 bases at V and 4 bases at J, leaving 7 bases unmatched. The CDR3 loop spans 13 amino acids. CDR3 in DNA: TGTGCCAGCCGCTCCGGGACAGGATACGAGCAGTACTTC. This codes for CASRSGTGYEQYF.

The rearrangement links TRBV6-5 to TRBJ1-1; D gene ambiguous. This CDR3 is 14 amino acids long. Trimming removed 5 bases at V and 3 bases at J, with 13 bases between. CDR1 is MNHEY and CDR2 is SVGAGI in the germline V gene. The CDR3 DNA follows: TGTGCCAGCAGTCGGACCTCGGAGGACACTGAAGCTTTCTTT. Amino acids: CASSRTSEDTEAFF.

This clonotype has just a few counts. CDR3 residues: CASSWAPWGNIQYF. The DNA for the CDR3 is TGTGCCAGCAGTTGGGCCCCTTGGGGGAACATTCAGTACTTC. V usage is TRBV12-3 or TRBV12-4 and J usage is TRBJ2-4; either TRBD1 or TRBD2 may fit D (5 bases each). Deletions cut 4 bases from V and 7 bases from J, with 14 bases between. The CDR3 totals 14 residues.

The J gene is TRBJ2-4, the V gene TRBV2; D remains ambiguous. V gave up 4 bases and J gave up 3 bases, with 10 bases separating them. This CDR3 region has 14 residues. The germline V gene encodes CDR1 SNHLY and CDR2 FYNNEI. CDR3 nucleotides: TGTGCCAGCAGTGGAATCAGCGTCAAAAACATTCAGTACTTC. Translating it yields CASSGISVKNIQYF.